This T cell receptor (beta chain) comes out of a study of T cells expressing NK-cell markers. The cDNA for TCR beta came from 5'RACE template switching with UMIs. Using the 5' RACE reads, TCRdb records one entry per CDR3 protein without DNA. The sample data list about 160,000 distinct CDR3 sequences. This CDR3 comprises 15 residues. The TCR originated in a man aged 18-69 years in good health. Input material: blood T cells: a sorted CD56 or NKG2C T cell subset, CD4+ or CD8+ T cells, or bulk PBMC T cells (not recorded which). The rearrangement joins TRBV12-3 or TRBV12-4 to TRBJ2-7; checking the TCRdb D call of TRBD2 is not possible without DNA. The CDR3 protein is CASSLERAYPYEQYF.